The 9 T cell receptor beta chains below were found in one sample sequenced in a study of shared clonotypes between healthy human individuals. Repertoires were generated with immunoSEQ multiplex PCR, while TCRdb's copy carries only in-frame clones and drops some. The sample holds 950,000 to 1,100,000 clones; about 84% are singletons and the top ten take 0.55% to 0.7%. Specimen: memory CD4+ T cells from PBMCs. Subset reported: CD45RA-negative fraction. All receptors derive from a man between 18 and 29 years old in good health. Some clones in this sample may be carry-over from other donors' samples.

V gene TRBV19 combines with J gene TRBJ1-2; the D is unclear. Germline V CDR1 and CDR2: LNHDA, SQIVND (reference sequence). V shed 2 bases and J shed 7 bases, with 11 bases lying between them. This CDR3 is 13 amino acids long. DNA for the CDR3: TGTGCCAGTAGTATAAGGAGGGTGGGTGGCTACACCTTC. Translation: CASSIRRVGGYTF.

The V and J genes are TRBV2 and TRBJ1-2; D is uncertain. The CDR3 is 14 residues long. Germline assignment: CDR1 SNHLY and CDR2 FYNNEI. Trimming stripped 4 bases from V and 1 base from J, with 10 bases between. CDR3 in DNA: TGTGCCAGCAGTGCGGCGGCAGTTAACTATGGCTACACCTTC. Translated: CASSAAAVNYGYTF. The whole variable domain, remainder taken from reference TRBV2 and TRBJ1-2, is EPEVTQTPSHQVTQMGQEVILRCVPISNHLYFYWYRQILGQKVEFLVSFYNNEISEKSEIFDDQFSVERPDGSNFTLKIRSTKLEDSAMYFCASSAAAVNYGYTFGSGTRLTVV.

The V and J genes are TRBV25-1 and TRBJ1-6; TRBD1 is a possible D gene (5 bases). This CDR3 has 14 residues. Trimming took 1 base from V and 9 from J, leaving 10 bases between them. CDR1 is MGHDK, CDR2 SYGVNS, per germline. This CDR3 reads CASSESGRVSPLHF. CDR3 DNA: TGTGCCAGCAGTGAATCGGGGCGAGTTTCACCCCTCCACTTT. The variable domain in full, with the rest retrieved from reference TRBV25-1 and TRBJ1-6, is EADIYQTPRYLVIGTGKKITLECSQTMGHDKMYWYQQDPGMELHLIHYSYGVNSTEKGDLSSESTVSRIRTEHFPLTLESARPSHTSQYLCASSESGRVSPLHFGNGTRLTVT.

In the case of this clone: The identical CDR3 is also encoded by other nucleotide sequences in the sample. The chain is built from TRBV7-9 and TRBJ1-1; D is undetermined. Germline V gene lookup returns CDR1 SEHNR and CDR2 FQNEAQ (reference sequence). This CDR3 has 13 amino acids. The V end was cut by 2 bases, the J end by 2 bases, with 6 bases between. CDR3 in DNA: TGTGCCAGCAGCTTAAACAGCAACACTGAAGCTTTCTTT. Translating gives CASSLNSNTEAFF.

The chain uses TRBV14 and TRBJ2-7, with 10 positions matching TRBD1. With V trimmed by 1 base and J by 4 bases, 7 bases remained unmatched. The CDR3 consists of 16 residues. Germline CDR1 and CDR2: SGHDN and FVKESK. The CDR3 loop is CASSQGADRGTYEQYF. The CDR3 region has the DNA TGTGCCAGCAGCCAAGGCGCGGACAGGGGGACGTACGAGCAGTACTTC. The complete variable domain, with remaining parts taken from reference TRBV14 and TRBJ2-7, reads EAGVTQFPSHSVIEKGQTVTLRCDPISGHDNLYWYRRVMGKEIKFLLHFVKESKQDESGMPNNRFLAERTGGTYSTLKVQPAELEDSGVYFCASSQGADRGTYEQYFGPGTRLTVT.

The V and J genes are TRBV28 and TRBJ1-1; D gene unclear. Germline V gene data show CDR1 as MDHEN and CDR2 as SYDVKM. V lost 2 bases to trimming and J lost 0 bases, with 25 bases between them. The CDR3 has 20 residues. Here the CDR3 DNA reads TGTGCCAGCAGTTTACGGGCCCGCACTACGGCAGAGACGATGAACACTGAAGCTTTCTTT. Protein product: CASSLRARTTAETMNTEAFF.

V and J are TRBV11-2 and TRBJ1-1, with D unclear. Germline V lookup: CDR1 SGHAT, CDR2 FQNNGV. V lost 1 base, J lost 0 bases, and 9 bases lay in between. This CDR3 spans 15 amino acids. The CDR3 sequence: CASSLGKGMNTEAFF. CDR3 nucleotide sequence: TGTGCCAGCAGCTTAGGTAAGGGCATGAACACTGAAGCTTTCTTT.

This clone was observed a single time. The genes are TRBV5-1 and TRBJ2-7; 8 bases align to TRBD2. The germline V gene encodes CDR1 SGHRS and CDR2 YFSETQ. J was trimmed by 5 bases and V by 5 bases; bases with no gene match: 15. This CDR3 is 16 amino acids long. CDR3 residues: CASSRGPGLEADEQYF. In DNA, the CDR3 is TGCGCCAGCAGTAGGGGCCCGGGACTAGAAGCGGACGAGCAGTACTTC.

The chain employs TRBV5-6 and TRBJ2-1; unclear D gene. This CDR3 is built from 14 residues. The germline V gene has CDR1 SGHDT and CDR2 YYEEEE. Trimming removed 3 bases from V and 7 bases from J, with 14 bases in between. CDR3: CASSSRQLGNEQFF. DNA for the CDR3: TGTGCCAGCAGCTCGCGCCAGCTCGGGAATGAGCAGTTCTTC.